The clone carrying this TCR beta chain appeared once. Using immunoSEQ multiplex PCR, the repertoire was profiled, and TCRdb retains in-frame clones only, with some absent. This table has about 89,000 clones, about 94% appearing once. This record belongs to a study of technical replicates of blood from four donors. The CDR3 is made up of 15 amino acids. Per germline, CDR1 SGDLS and CDR2 YYNGEE. Trimming shortened V by 3 bases and J by 4 bases, and 17 bases separated the two germline ends. The receptor was isolated from a human donor in good health. The V gene is TRBV9, the J gene TRBJ2-7; D gene uncertain. The sequencing sample was made of T cells isolated from PBMCs. The DNA of the CDR3 is TGTGCCAGCAGCGCCGCATGGAGTATCGCTTACGAGCAGTACTTC. It yields the protein CASSAAWSIAYEQYF.